The source of this T cell receptor beta chain is a study of identical twins. With regard to this clonotype: The antigen is unknown.

Template switching added a universal primer site; cDNA carried unique molecular identifiers. From the 5' RACE reads, TCRdb called clonotypes with MiXCR, one entry per CDR3 protein. The profile shows around 450,000 distinct CDR3 sequences, 11% to 15% of them singletons. Broader study findings: While abundant cord blood beta clonotypes carried fewer insertions, memory repertoires showed no such pattern.

Germline V lookup: CDR1 MDHEN, CDR2 SYDVKM. Trimming shortened V by 1 base and J by 11 bases, and 19 bases separated the two germline ends. CDR3 length: 15 amino acids. The same specimen was also included in a second study, on yellow fever vaccine responses in identical twins. That source adds: Twins showed a vaccine T cell response that reportedly seemed partly convergent, partly personalized.

Material: CD4+ T cells sorted from blood. This clonotype was obtained from a woman under 30 in good health. V usage is TRBV28 and J usage is TRBJ2-3; either TRBD1 or TRBD2 may supply D (5 bases each). The CDR3 here is CASSLSLKARGGQYF. DNA of the CDR3: TGTGCCAGCAGTTTATCCCTCAAGGCCCGTGGGGGGCAGTATTTT.